This entry describes one T cell receptor beta chain. The V segment lost 2 bases and the J segment 4 bases; nucleotides outside the gene matches: 5. CDR3 length: 14 residues. In germline, CDR1 is MNHEY, CDR2 SMNVEV (reference sequence). The assay was immunoSEQ multiplex PCR, and TCRdb's table has in-frame clones only and misses some. The data hold fewer than 85,000 clones, with approximately 79% observed a single time. This entry comes from a study of blood T cell repertoires in COVID-19. Turning to the study itself: The analysed material was cDNA or gDNA that came from T cells, B-cell-depleted T cells, or PBMCs.

The source is a human donor with acute or convalescent COVID-19. The donor label of this sample is uncertain. Sequences were obtained from peripheral blood. V is TRBV27 and J is TRBJ2-7, with 7 bases lining up with TRBD1. In DNA, the CDR3 is TGTGCCAGCAGTTTACTAGGGACAGCTTACGAGCAGTACTTC. Translating it yields CASSLLGTAYEQYF.